Described below is a single T cell receptor beta chain sequence and its context. Its target is unknown. CD8+ and CD4+ T cells from blood underwent TCR beta sequencing, which was carried out in a high-throughput format. TEMRA cells were enriched by FACS, while CD8+ and CD4+ T cells were obtained through a negative isolation that was performed magnetically. This CDR3 has 15 amino acids. In germline, CDR1 is DFQATT, CDR2 SNEGSKA (reference sequence). Trimming cost V 0 bases and J 4 bases; bases outside gene matches: 6. The sample comes from a study of CD8 T cells in Susac syndrome. The study's findings and limits: The study admitted that it had a relatively small number of individuals in its TCR sequencing and HLA analysis.

RNA was extracted with the RNeasy kit, and a quantity of about 0.45 to 1 ug was reverse transcribed using random hexamers. With immunoSEQ multiplex PCR, TCR beta CDR3 was amplified across 54 Vbeta and 13 Jbeta. Each CDR3 protein gets one entry after TCRdb re-called the immunoSEQ multiplex PCR reads with MiXCR. The sample yields roughly 180,000 distinct CDR3 sequences, around 94% seen once. The sequence was obtained from a human donor with Susac syndrome. The sequenced material came from CD4+ T cells from PBMCs. V and J are TRBV20-1 and TRBJ2-3; TRBD1 aligns across 8 bases. The CDR3 DNA follows: TGCAGTGCTAGAGACCGACAGGGGTTCGCAGATACGCAGTATTTT. It yields the protein CSARDRQGFADTQYF.